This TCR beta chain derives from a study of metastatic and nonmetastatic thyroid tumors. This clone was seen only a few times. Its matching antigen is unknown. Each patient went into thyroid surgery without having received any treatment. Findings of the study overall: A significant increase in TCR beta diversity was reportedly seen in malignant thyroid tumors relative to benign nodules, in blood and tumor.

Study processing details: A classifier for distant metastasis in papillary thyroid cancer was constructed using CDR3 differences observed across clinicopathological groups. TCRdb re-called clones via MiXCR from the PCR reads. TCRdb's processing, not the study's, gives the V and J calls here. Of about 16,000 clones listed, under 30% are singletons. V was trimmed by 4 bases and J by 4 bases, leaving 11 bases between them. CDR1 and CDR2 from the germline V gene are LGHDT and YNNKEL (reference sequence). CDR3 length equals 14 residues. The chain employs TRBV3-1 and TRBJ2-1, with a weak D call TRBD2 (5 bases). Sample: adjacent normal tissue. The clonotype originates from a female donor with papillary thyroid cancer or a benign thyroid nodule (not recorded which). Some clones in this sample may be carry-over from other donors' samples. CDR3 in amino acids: CASSLSSGYNEQFF. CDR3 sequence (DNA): TGTGCCAGCAGCCTCTCATCGGGGTACAATGAGCAGTTCTTC.